These T cell receptor beta chains were read from a single sample in a study of prognosis after radiotherapy for stage I lung cancer. TCRdb itself ran the multiplex PCR reads through MiXCR, one entry per CDR3 protein. The sample contains tens of thousands of distinct CDR3 sequences, 35% to 50% of which appear only once. Sequenced material: PBMCs, taken before or after stereotactic body radiation therapy (not recorded which). These receptors all stem from a donor aged 50 or older with non-small cell lung cancer. Both conserved end residues are part of each CDR3. A D gene is named only where the DNA matches it firmly. Size values are once, few and many counts, or a class for expanded clones, and some rows have none.

>TRBV11-3|.|TRBJ2-3|.
CASSLGSSTDTKYF
TGTGCCAGCAGCTTAGGCAGTAGCACAGATACGAAATATTTT
>TRBV11-2|.|TRBJ2-7|many
CASSPLGEPPGEQYF
TGTGCCAGCAGCCCCCTGGGGGAGCCACCGGGCGAGCAGTACTTC
>TRBV28|.|TRBJ2-3|.
CASSPESSSDTQYF
TGTGCCAGCAGTCCCGAATCTAGCTCAGATACGCAGTATTTT
>TRBV7-2|.|TRBJ1-5|many
CASSLGGGQPQHF
TGTGCCAGCAGCCTGGGGGGTGGCCAGCCCCAGCATTTT
>TRBV6-1|TRBD1|TRBJ1-2|once
CASSTSTGEYGYTF
TGTGCCAGCAGCACATCGACAGGGGAGTATGGCTACACCTTC
>TRBV28|TRBD1|TRBJ1-2|.
CASGQGAFGYTF
TGTGCCAGCGGACAGGGGGCGTTCGGCTACACCTTC
>TRBV11-2|.|TRBJ2-7|.
CASSLLAGKSYEQYF
TGTGCCAGCAGCCTCTTGGCAGGGAAGTCCTACGAGCAGTACTTC
>TRBV11-2|TRBD2|TRBJ2-1|many
CANSSLVAGFPNEQFF
TGTGCCAACAGCTCGTTAGTAGCGGGGTTCCCGAATGAGCAGTTCTTC
>TRBV5-4|TRBD1|TRBJ1-2|many
CASSLGQGEVYGYTF
TGTGCCAGCAGCTTGGGACAGGGGGAAGTCTATGGCTACACCTTC
>TRBV28|TRBD1|TRBJ1-5|many
CASSSGGTQPQHF
TGTGCCAGCAGTTCAGGGGGTACGCAGCCCCAGCATTTT
>TRBV15|.|TRBJ2-2|many
CATSRVADPGELFF
TGTGCCACCAGCAGAGTGGCGGATCCCGGGGAGCTGTTTTTT
>TRBV12-3/TRBV12-4|TRBD2|TRBJ2-5|.
CASSLAGLVEYF
TGTGCCAGCAGTCTAGCGGGACTCGTGGAGTACTTC
>TRBV11-3|.|TRBJ2-5|.
CASSFRKGTQYF
TGTGCCAGCAGCTTCAGGAAGGGGACCCAGTACTTC
>TRBV4-1|TRBD2|TRBJ2-2|many
CASSQRLAVNTGELFF
TGCGCCAGCAGCCAACGACTAGCGGTGAACACCGGGGAGCTGTTTTTT
>TRBV20-1|.|TRBJ1-6|.
CSARDPLLDSSYNSPLHF
TGCAGTGCTAGAGATCCATTACTCGACAGCTCCTATAATTCACCCCTCCACTTT
>TRBV4-1|.|TRBJ2-3|many
CASSLSGISGGTDTQYF
TGCGCCAGCAGCCTGAGCGGCATTTCCGGGGGCACAGATACGCAGTATTTT
>TRBV11-2|TRBD1|TRBJ1-2|medium-sized
CASSLVPDDRVRGYTF
TGTGCCAGCAGCTTAGTCCCTGACGACAGGGTGCGTGGCTACACCTTC
>TRBV4-3|.|TRBJ2-3|many
CASSQEWRLPHTDTQYF
TGCGCCAGCAGCCAAGAGTGGAGGCTGCCTCACACAGATACGCAGTATTTT
>TRBV5-6|.|TRBJ2-6|many
CASSLVGSGANVLTF
TGTGCCAGCAGCTTGGTTGGCTCTGGGGCCAACGTCCTGACTTTC
>TRBV7-8|.|TRBJ2-2|.
CASSSSRGPVGTGELFF
TGTGCCAGCAGCTCATCCAGAGGGCCGGTGGGGACCGGGGAGCTGTTTTTT
>TRBV5-1|.|TRBJ2-2|many
CASRFSAWMADTGELFF
TGCGCCAGCAGATTCTCAGCGTGGATGGCGGACACCGGGGAGCTGTTTTTT
>TRBV11-2|TRBD2|TRBJ2-1|few
CASSGGLAGNNEQFF
TGTGCCAGCAGCGGGGGACTAGCGGGGAACAATGAGCAGTTCTTC
>TRBV11-2|TRBD1|TRBJ1-3|few
CASSPSPGQGAPGNTIYF
TGTGCCAGCAGTCCTTCGCCCGGACAGGGTGCCCCAGGAAACACCATATATTTT
>TRBV7-3|TRBD1|TRBJ2-6|.
CASSSGTGPSGVANVLTF
TGTGCCAGCAGCTCAGGGACAGGGCCTTCGGGAGTTGCCAACGTCCTGACTTTC
>TRBV6-2/TRBV6-3|.|TRBJ2-7|.
CASKPQGTVKQYF
TGTGCCAGCAAACCACAGGGTACGGTAAAGCAGTACTTC
>TRBV3-1|.|TRBJ2-1|many
CASSQGTLYNEQFF
TGTGCCAGCAGCCAAGGGACACTCTACAATGAGCAGTTCTTC
>TRBV27|TRBD1|TRBJ2-5|many
CASPETGTGETQYF
TGTGCCAGCCCGGAAACCGGGACAGGGGAGACCCAGTACTTC
>TRBV5-6|.|TRBJ2-5|few
CASSPMDSQETQYF
TGTGCCAGCAGCCCTATGGACTCCCAAGAGACCCAGTACTTC
>TRBV7-2|TRBD2|TRBJ2-2|.
CASSKLGLAGSGELFF
TGTGCCAGCAGCAAACTAGGACTAGCGGGAAGTGGGGAGCTGTTTTTT